A single sample gave rise to the 11 T cell receptor beta chains below, sequenced in a study of T cell responses to AZD1222 COVID-19 vaccine. Sequencing was performed with immunoSEQ multiplex PCR; in TCRdb, only in-frame clones are kept and a portion is missing. The sample gives 120,000 or so clones, around 90% of which show up once; roughly 5.7% is in the top ten. The material sequenced was peripheral blood, taken on day 0 of AZD1222 vaccination. Receptors originate from an adult in good health.

The J gene is TRBJ2-5, the V gene TRBV20-1, with D unresolved. Trimming took off 6 bases at V and 5 bases at J, with 10 bases between the two ends. Per germline, CDR1 DFQATT and CDR2 SNEGSKA (reference sequence). This CDR3 has 11 residues. CDR3 protein: CSAKVVETQYF. CDR3 DNA: TGCAGTGCAAAGGTTGTGGAGACCCAGTACTTC.

A few counts support this clone. The chain couples TRBV6-5 to TRBJ1-6; D perhaps matches TRBD1 (6 bases). CDR1 is MNHEY, CDR2 SVGAGI, per germline. Trimming removed 5 bases at V and 6 bases at J, with 14 bases between. CDR3 length equals 15 residues. CDR3 in DNA: TGTGCCAGCAGTCCCCCTGAGGGGGGTAATTCACCCCTCCACTTT. It yields the protein CASSPPEGGNSPLHF.

This rearrangement joins TRBV5-1 to TRBJ1-1, with TRBD1 matching over 7 bases. CDR3 size: 15 residues. Germline CDR1 reads SGHRS; CDR2 reads YFSETQ. V was pared by 2 bases and J by 5 bases, with 9 bases of the junction left unmatched. The CDR3 bases are TGCGCCAGCAGCTTAAATCCGACAGGGCGGACTGAAGCTTTCTTT. Translation gives CASSLNPTGRTEAFF.

The chain links TRBV5-1 to TRBJ2-5; the D gene is possibly TRBD1 (8 bases). The V end lost 6 bases, the J end lost 5 bases, and 17 bases lay between the germline ends. The CDR3 contains 14 residues. Germline CDR1 SGHRS, CDR2 YFSETQ. The CDR3 spells CASTWTGRGETQYF. DNA of the CDR3: TGCGCCAGCACCTGGACAGGGAGGGGGGAGACCCAGTACTTC.

CDR3 bases: TGTGCCAGCAGCCAAGTAGCAGGCACAGATACGCAGTATTTT. Its protein is CASSQVAGTDTQYF. This chain uses TRBV3-1 (or the pseudogene TRBV3-2) with TRBJ2-3; D ambiguous. V gave up 1 base and J gave up 1 base, with 6 bases separating them. CDR1 is LGHDT, CDR2 YNNKEL, per germline (reference sequence). The CDR3 has 14 amino acids.

V and J are TRBV4-2 and TRBJ2-7; D unresolved. The CDR3 has 16 residues. Trimming left V 1 base short and J 5 bases short, with 18 bases between. In germline, CDR1 is LGHNA, CDR2 YNFKEQ. This CDR3 is CASSQVRAEESNEQYF. CDR3 nucleotides: TGTGCCAGCAGCCAAGTTAGGGCAGAAGAATCCAACGAGCAGTACTTC.

The V call is TRBV10-1, the J call TRBJ2-1; D is unclear. Germline V lookup: CDR1 WNHNN, CDR2 SYGVQD (reference sequence). Trimming left V 6 bases short and J 5 bases short, with 8 bases between. The CDR3 extends over 12 amino acids. CDR3 amino acids: CASSNDHNEQFF. The DNA for the CDR3 is TGCGCCAGCAGCAACGACCACAATGAGCAGTTCTTC.

J is TRBJ1-2 and V is TRBV9; a weak D match, TRBD1 (5 bases). Trimming pared 3 bases from V and 4 bases from J, leaving 19 bases between. CDR1 is SGDLS and CDR2 is YYNGEE in the germline V gene. This CDR3 has 16 residues. The CDR3 reads CASSALGSRGSYGYTF. CDR3 coding DNA: TGTGCCAGCAGCGCCTTGGGTTCCCGGGGCTCCTATGGCTACACCTTC.

This clone was detected a few times. V usage is TRBV14 and J usage is TRBJ2-3; D uncertain. Germline V gives CDR1 SGHDN, CDR2 FVKESK. Trimming stripped 1 base from V and 6 bases from J, with 11 bases between. This CDR3 contains 14 residues. CDR3 bases: TGTGCCAGCAGCCAAGGCGTGGGCTGGGATACGCAGTATTTT. Protein: CASSQGVGWDTQYF.

The chain couples TRBV30 to TRBJ2-1, with D possibly matching TRBD1 (6 bases). Trimming took off 6 bases at V and 6 bases at J, with 18 bases between the two ends. Germline CDR1 reads GTSNPN; CDR2 reads SVGIG (reference sequence). The CDR3 is made up of 14 amino acids. CDR3 in DNA: TGTGCCTGTCCCTACAGGGTGGGTGGCAATGAGCAGTTCTTC. Its translation is CACPYRVGGNEQFF.

This clone was seen a few times. The chain recombines TRBV6-5 with TRBJ2-2; 11 nucleotides align to TRBD2. The germline CDR1 and CDR2 sequences are MNHEY and SVGAGI. The CDR3 covers 15 residues. Trimming took 5 bases from V and 1 from J; bases not matched to a gene: 0. The CDR3 DNA is TGTGCCAGCAGTCTAGCGGGAGGGAACACCGGGGAGCTGTTTTTT. Translation: CASSLAGGNTGELFF.